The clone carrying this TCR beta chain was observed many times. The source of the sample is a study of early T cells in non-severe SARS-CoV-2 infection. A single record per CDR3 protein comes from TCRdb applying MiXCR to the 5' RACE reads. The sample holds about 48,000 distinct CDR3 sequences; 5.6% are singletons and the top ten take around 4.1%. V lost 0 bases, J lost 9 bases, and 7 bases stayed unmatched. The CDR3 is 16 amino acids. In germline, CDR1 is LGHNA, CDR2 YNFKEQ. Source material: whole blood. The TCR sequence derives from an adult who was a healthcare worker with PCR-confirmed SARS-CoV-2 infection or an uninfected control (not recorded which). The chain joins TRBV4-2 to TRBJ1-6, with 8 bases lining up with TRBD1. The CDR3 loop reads CASSQDSSGGASPLHF. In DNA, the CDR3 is TGTGCCAGCAGCCAAGATTCTTCAGGGGGCGCTTCACCCCTCCACTTT.